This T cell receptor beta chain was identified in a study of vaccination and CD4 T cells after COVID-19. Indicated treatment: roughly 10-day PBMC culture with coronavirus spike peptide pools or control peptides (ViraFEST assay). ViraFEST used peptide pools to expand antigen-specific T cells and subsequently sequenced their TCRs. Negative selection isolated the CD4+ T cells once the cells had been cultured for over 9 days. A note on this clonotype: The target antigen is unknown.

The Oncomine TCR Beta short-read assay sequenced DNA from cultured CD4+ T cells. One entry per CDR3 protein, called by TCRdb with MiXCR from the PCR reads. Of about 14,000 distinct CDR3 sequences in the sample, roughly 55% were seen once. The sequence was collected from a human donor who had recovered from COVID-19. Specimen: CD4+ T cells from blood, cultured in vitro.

In DNA, the CDR3 is TGCAGCGGCGAAAGGGATACCGGGGAGCTGTTTTTT. This translates into CSGERDTGELFF. The gene calls are TRBV29-1 and TRBJ2-2; D gene unclear. Germline lookup yields CDR1 SQVTM and CDR2 ANQGSEA. Trimming took 7 bases from V and 5 from J, leaving 11 bases between them. The CDR3 totals 12 residues.